This paragraph covers one T cell receptor (beta chain) sequence. The data were obtained in a study of PD-L1 blockade in urothelial cancer. On the study more broadly: In about 2014, patients got going on atezolizumab, taking 1,200 mg intravenously every 3 weeks. Median T cell yield per blood sample was about 150,000 cells.

The time point is: pretreatment peripheral blood. Enrolled patients showed locally advanced or metastatic urothelial carcinoma. Here immunoSEQ multiplex PCR was the method, and the copy in TCRdb shows in-frame clones only, minus some. The sample holds fewer than 65,000 clones, about 86% seen once. Trimming removed 6 bases from V and 5 bases from J, with 13 bases in between. The length of the CDR3 is 14 residues. CDR1 is MDHEN and CDR2 is SYDVKM in the germline V gene. Sequencing was performed on PBMCs, taken around atezolizumab (anti-PD-L1) treatment. The chain uses TRBV28 and TRBJ1-4; TRBD1 is a possible D gene (5 bases). The receptor comes from a man between 65 and 80 years old with urothelial cancer. The CDR3 here is CASRADTFNEKLFF. CDR3 DNA sequence: TGTGCCAGCAGGGCGGACACCTTCAATGAAAAACTGTTTTTT.